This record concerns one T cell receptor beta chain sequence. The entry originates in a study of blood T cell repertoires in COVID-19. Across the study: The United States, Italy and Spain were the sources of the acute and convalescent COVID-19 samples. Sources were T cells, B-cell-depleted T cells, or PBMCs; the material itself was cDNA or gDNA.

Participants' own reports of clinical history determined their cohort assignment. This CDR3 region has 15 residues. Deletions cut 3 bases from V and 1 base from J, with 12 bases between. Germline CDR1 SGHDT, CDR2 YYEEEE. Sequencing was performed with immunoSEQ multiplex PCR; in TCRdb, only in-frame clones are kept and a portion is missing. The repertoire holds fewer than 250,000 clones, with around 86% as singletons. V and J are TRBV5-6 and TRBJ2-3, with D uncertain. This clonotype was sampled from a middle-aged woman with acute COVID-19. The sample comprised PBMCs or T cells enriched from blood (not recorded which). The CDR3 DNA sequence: TGTGCCAGCAGCTACTCATGGCAGGGCACAGATACGCAGTATTTT. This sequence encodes CASSYSWQGTDTQYF.